This T cell receptor (beta chain) came from a study of cytomegalovirus exposure and HLA in healthy donors. Regarding the study as a whole: Relative to equally common others, HLA-associated TCR beta chains showed greater clonal expansion in a later analysis. Being indistinguishable, some V segments were excluded, TRBV6-2 and TRBV6-3 among them.

This clone appeared a single time. Its antigen is not known. Germline V CDR1 and CDR2: SGHAT, FQNNGV. The CDR3 runs to 15 residues. The germline V and J ends were trimmed by 2 bases and 3 bases, with 14 bases remaining between them. PCR was performed using 60 Vbeta and 13 Jbeta primers. Clones were sequenced by immunoSEQ multiplex PCR, and TCRdb holds only the in-frame ones, with some missing. This sample has about 130,000 clones, with around 70% found just once. The TCR was taken from a male donor in good health and CMV-seronegative. The chain uses TRBV11-2 and TRBJ2-7, with a tentative D call TRBD1 (6 bases). The sample taken for sequencing was PBMCs. DNA of the CDR3: TGTGCCAGCAGCTTAACCGACAGGTCTCTCTACGAGCAGTACTTC. This gives the protein CASSLTDRSLYEQYF. The variable domain in full, with the rest retrieved from reference TRBV11-2 and TRBJ2-7, is EAGVAQSPRYKIIEKRQSVAFWCNPISGHATLYWYQQILGQGPKLLIQFQNNGVVDDSQLPKDRFSAERLKGVDSTLKIQPAKLEDSAVYLCASSLTDRSLYEQYFGPGTRLTVT.